The 22 T cell receptor beta chains listed next were all sequenced from one sample in a study of cytomegalovirus exposure and HLA in healthy donors. TCRdb's copy holds only in-frame clones and misses some; the assay was immunoSEQ multiplex PCR. The table includes about 240,000 clones, more than 75% detected once. Sequenced: PBMCs. All receptors derive from a woman in her twenties or thirties in good health and CMV-seropositive.

The chain combines TRBV4-2 with TRBJ2-1; 10 nucleotides line up with TRBD2. J was trimmed by 8 bases and V by 0 bases; bases with no gene match: 10. This CDR3 contains 17 residues. Germline V gives CDR1 LGHNA, CDR2 YNFKEQ. CDR3 sequence: CASSQDPLAGVFDEQFF. The CDR3 DNA reads TGTGCCAGCAGCCAAGATCCCCTAGCGGGAGTTTTCGATGAGCAGTTCTTC.

The genes are TRBV5-1 and TRBJ2-5; 12 bases line up with TRBD2. This CDR3 has 16 amino acids. V gave up 5 bases and J gave up 2 bases; unmatched junction bases: 7. Germline-derived CDR1 and CDR2 are SGHRS and YFSETQ. CDR3 in amino acids: CASSPTLAGGQETQYF. CDR3 sequence (DNA): TGCGCCAGCAGTCCTACTCTAGCGGGAGGGCAAGAGACCCAGTACTTC.

The V gene is TRBV5-1, the J gene TRBJ2-5, with D possibly matching TRBD2 (5 bases). V dropped 2 bases and J dropped 2 bases, with 16 bases sitting between them. Germline-derived CDR1 and CDR2 are SGHRS and YFSETQ. CDR3 length: 16 residues. In DNA form, the CDR3 reads TGCGCCAGCAGCTTTAATCTTGAGGGCCTTCAAGAGACCCAGTACTTC. Translating it yields CASSFNLEGLQETQYF.

This chain links TRBV27 with TRBJ1-2, with TRBD1 matching 7 bases. Germline V gene lookup returns CDR1 MNHEY and CDR2 SMNVEV (reference sequence). V lost 5 bases and J lost 6; bases outside the gene matches: 9. The CDR3 is made up of 14 amino acids. The CDR3 nucleotides read TGTGCCAGCAGTACCCGTGACAGGGTGCATGGCTACACCTTC. This gives the protein CASSTRDRVHGYTF.

The chain carries TRBV5-6 and TRBJ2-5, with 8 bases identical to TRBD1. Germline loops: CDR1 SGHDT, CDR2 YYEEEE. V lost 4 bases, J lost 2 bases, and 10 bases stayed unmatched. The CDR3 totals 16 residues. CDR3 DNA: TGTGCCAGCAGCATAGACAGGGGCCTCCTTCAAGAGACCCAGTACTTC. Residues: CASSIDRGLLQETQYF.

V gene TRBV6-5 combines with J gene TRBJ2-7, with TRBD1 matching 8 bases. CDR1 MNHEY and CDR2 SVGAGI come from the germline V gene. The CDR3 is made up of 14 amino acids. After removal of 0 bases from V and 2 bases from J, the junction contained 0 bases not matched to a gene. CDR3 nucleotide sequence: TGTGCCAGCAGTTACTCCAGGGGGCCCTACGAGCAGTACTTC. It translates to CASSYSRGPYEQYF.

The CDR3 spells CASSQIFVSSYNEQFF. CDR3 bases: TGCGCCAGCAGCCAAATTTTTGTTAGCTCCTACAATGAGCAGTTCTTC. The rearrangement links TRBV4-1 to TRBJ2-1; D not certain. V lost 2 bases and J 0 bases, leaving 11 bases between the germline ends. There are 16 residues in the CDR3. Germline V gives CDR1 MGHRA, CDR2 YSYEKL.

The rearrangement uses TRBV28 and TRBJ1-2; TRBD1 aligns across 11 bases. Germline V gives CDR1 MDHEN, CDR2 SYDVKM. This CDR3 is built from 18 residues. The trim removed 3 bases at V and 4 bases at J, leaving 13 bases unmatched. CDR3 nucleotides: TGTGCCAGCAGTTTGTTCGCCGGGACAGGGGGTTTACGCTATGGCTACACCTTC. It translates to CASSLFAGTGGLRYGYTF.

This chain connects TRBV15 to TRBJ2-7, with D possibly TRBD1 on 6 matching bases. Trimming cost V 1 base and J 4 bases, with 14 bases left between them. From germline, CDR1 is LNHNV and CDR2 YYDKDF (reference sequence). This CDR3 spans 15 amino acids. This CDR3 reads CATSRGPGERYEQYF. The CDR3 DNA reads as TGTGCCACCAGCAGAGGCCCAGGGGAAAGGTACGAGCAGTACTTC.

The chain joins TRBV7-6 to TRBJ2-1; no definite D call. This CDR3 region has 12 residues. V was trimmed by 5 bases and J by 7 bases, leaving 9 bases between them. The germline gives CDR1 SGHVS, CDR2 FNYEAQ. The CDR3 is CASSRLFNEQFF. CDR3 DNA: TGTGCCAGCAGCAGACTCTTTAATGAGCAGTTCTTC.

The chain carries TRBV10-2 and TRBJ2-1; 11 bases align to TRBD2. The CDR3 runs to 14 residues. The germline gives CDR1 WSHSY, CDR2 SAAADI. Trimming removed 6 bases from V and 3 bases from J; junction bases left unmatched: 1. CDR3 sequence (DNA): TGCGCCAGCAGACTAGCGGGAGACTACAATGAGCAGTTCTTC. It is translated as CASRLAGDYNEQFF.

CDR3 protein: CASSIRDRGWDEQFF. Written as DNA, the CDR3 is TGTGCCAGCAGCATCCGGGACAGGGGCTGGGATGAGCAGTTCTTC. The chain joins TRBV5-5 to TRBJ2-1, with 10 bases fitting TRBD1. The CDR3 spans 15 residues. With V trimmed by 4 bases and J by 8 bases, 9 bases remained unmatched. The V gene's germline CDR1 is SGHKS and CDR2 YYEKEE (reference sequence).

The gene calls are TRBV5-1 and TRBJ1-1, with D tentatively TRBD1 (6 bases). CDR3 length: 16 amino acids. CDR1 is SGHRS and CDR2 is YFSETQ in the germline V gene. Trimming shortened V by 4 bases and J by 3 bases, and 19 bases separated the two germline ends. CDR3 DNA sequence: TGCGCCAGCAGCCAGGCCACAGGGTCTATGGACACTGAAGCTTTCTTT. Amino acids: CASSQATGSMDTEAFF.

This clone was seen only once. The chain couples TRBV19 to TRBJ2-2, with D hard to call. The length of the CDR3 is 13 residues. The germline V and J ends were trimmed by 0 bases and 7 bases, with 6 bases remaining between them. CDR1 LNHDA and CDR2 SQIVND come from the germline V gene (reference sequence). The CDR3 sequence: CASSIDSRGELFF. The CDR3 DNA follows: TGTGCCAGTAGTATAGACAGTCGCGGGGAGCTGTTTTTT.

This clone was seen only once. V gene TRBV29-1 combines with J gene TRBJ2-1, with TRBD2 identical over 10 bases. This CDR3 spans 14 amino acids. With 5 bases clipped from V and 8 bases from J, the junction kept 9 bases outside the gene matches. The germline CDR1 and CDR2 sequences are SQVTM and ANQGSEA. The DNA for the CDR3 is TGCAGCGTTTTGGGGCTAGCGGGAGTGTATGAGCAGTTCTTC. Translating it yields CSVLGLAGVYEQFF.

This clone appeared a single time. CDR3 coding DNA: TGTGCCAGCAGTCAAGGGAGGGCTAATGAAAAACTGTTTTTT. Its translation is CASSQGRANEKLFF. This chain uses TRBV6-1 with TRBJ1-4, with unresolved D. The germline V gene encodes CDR1 MNHNS and CDR2 SASEGT. V was shortened by 5 bases and J by 3 bases, with 10 bases between the two germline ends. The CDR3 sequence is 14 residues long.

The chain joins TRBV4-1 to TRBJ1-3; no clear D. CDR3 length equals 16 residues. Germline V gene lookup returns CDR1 MGHRA and CDR2 YSYEKL. Trimming took off 0 bases at V and 0 bases at J, with 9 bases between the two ends. The CDR3 here is CASSQEVRASGNTIYF. The CDR3 nucleotides read TGCGCCAGCAGCCAAGAAGTGAGGGCCTCTGGAAACACCATATATTTT.

The rearrangement joins TRBV11-2 to TRBJ1-5; TRBD1 is a possible D gene (5 bases). In germline, CDR1 is SGHAT, CDR2 FQNNGV. CDR3 length: 13 residues. V gave up 3 bases and J gave up 7 bases, with 10 bases separating them. The CDR3 DNA follows: TGTGCCAGCAGCTTTGCGGGGGACCAGCCCCAGCATTTT. It translates to CASSFAGDQPQHF. The entire variable domain, with the rest obtained from reference TRBV11-2 and TRBJ1-5, is as follows: EAGVAQSPRYKIIEKRQSVAFWCNPISGHATLYWYQQILGQGPKLLIQFQNNGVVDDSQLPKDRFSAERLKGVDSTLKIQPAKLEDSAVYLCASSFAGDQPQHFGDGTRLSIL.

This chain joins TRBV7-7 and TRBJ2-1; TRBD1 aligns across 10 bases. Germline CDR1 reads SSHAT; CDR2 reads FNYEAQ (reference sequence). With V trimmed by 5 bases and J by 11 bases, 12 bases remained unmatched. This CDR3 spans 15 amino acids. In nucleotides, the CDR3 is TGTGCCAGCAGCCCACCAGGACAGGGGGTGCGTAAGCAGTTCTTC. This codes for CASSPPGQGVRKQFF.

In its sample, this clone was seen once. The same CDR3 also results from other DNA sequences found in this sample. The genes are TRBV19 and TRBJ2-7; D ambiguous. The CDR3 length is 14 residues. V dropped 0 bases and J dropped 0 bases, with 6 bases sitting between them. Per germline, CDR1 LNHDA and CDR2 SQIVND (reference sequence). The CDR3 sequence is CASSIDHSSYEQYF. CDR3 DNA: TGTGCCAGTAGTATAGATCACTCCTCCTACGAGCAGTACTTC.

V is TRBV29-1 and J is TRBJ2-7; 10 bases map to TRBD1. Germline assignment: CDR1 SQVTM and CDR2 ANQGSEA. With V trimmed by 7 bases and J by 5 bases, 11 bases remained unmatched. CDR3 length: 14 residues. The CDR3 reads CSGGGGTGADEQYF. The CDR3 nucleotides read TGCAGCGGGGGGGGCGGGACAGGGGCAGACGAGCAGTACTTC.

For the CDR3, the DNA is TGTGCCAGCATCGGGAATGAGCAGTTCTTC. Its translation is CASIGNEQFF. V gene TRBV6-1 combines with J gene TRBJ2-1; D not resolved. This CDR3 has 10 residues. Trimming cost V 7 bases and J 7 bases, with 5 bases left between them. The germline CDR1 and CDR2 sequences are MNHNS and SASEGT.